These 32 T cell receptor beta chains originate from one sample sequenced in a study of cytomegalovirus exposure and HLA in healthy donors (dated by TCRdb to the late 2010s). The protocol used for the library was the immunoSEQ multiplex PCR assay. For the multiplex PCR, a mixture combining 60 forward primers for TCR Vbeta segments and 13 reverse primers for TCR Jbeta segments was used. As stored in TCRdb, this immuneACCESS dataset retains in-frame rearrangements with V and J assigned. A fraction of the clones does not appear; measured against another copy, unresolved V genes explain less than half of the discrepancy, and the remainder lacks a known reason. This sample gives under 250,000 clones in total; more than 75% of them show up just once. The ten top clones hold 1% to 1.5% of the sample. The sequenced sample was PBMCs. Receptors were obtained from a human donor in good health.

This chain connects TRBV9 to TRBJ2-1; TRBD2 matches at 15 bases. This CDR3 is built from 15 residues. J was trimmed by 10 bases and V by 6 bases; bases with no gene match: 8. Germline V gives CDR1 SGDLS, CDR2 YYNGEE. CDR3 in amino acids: CASTTGLAGGDEQFF. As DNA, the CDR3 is TGTGCCAGCACCACCGGACTAGCGGGAGGGGACGAGCAGTTCTTC.

In nucleotides, the CDR3 is TGTGCCAGCAGCGCCCCTGGGGGCGCGTCTGATACGCAGTATTTT. It yields the protein CASSAPGGASDTQYF. This sequence joins TRBV9 and TRBJ2-3; TRBD1 is a possible D gene (6 bases). Deletions cut 3 bases from V and 6 bases from J, with 17 bases between. Germline CDR1 is SGDLS and CDR2 is YYNGEE. CDR3 size: 15 residues. The whole variable domain, remainder taken from reference TRBV9 and TRBJ2-3, is DSGVTQTPKHLITATGQRVTLRCSPRSGDLSVYWYQQSLDQGLQFLIQYYNGEERAKGNILERFSAQQFPDLHSELNLSSLELGDSALYFCASSAPGGASDTQYFGPGTRLTVL.

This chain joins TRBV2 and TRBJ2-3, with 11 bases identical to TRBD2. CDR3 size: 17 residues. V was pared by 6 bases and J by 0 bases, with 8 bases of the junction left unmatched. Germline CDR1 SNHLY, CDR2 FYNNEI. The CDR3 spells CASSVQTSGVSTDTQYF. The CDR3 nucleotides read TGTGCCAGCAGCGTCCAGACTAGCGGGGTTAGCACAGATACGCAGTATTTT.

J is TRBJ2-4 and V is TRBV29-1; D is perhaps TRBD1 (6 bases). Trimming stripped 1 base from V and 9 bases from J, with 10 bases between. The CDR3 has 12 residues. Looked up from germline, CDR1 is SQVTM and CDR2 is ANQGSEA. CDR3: CSVEGTEAIQYF. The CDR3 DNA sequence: TGCAGCGTTGAAGGGACAGAAGCCATTCAGTACTTC.

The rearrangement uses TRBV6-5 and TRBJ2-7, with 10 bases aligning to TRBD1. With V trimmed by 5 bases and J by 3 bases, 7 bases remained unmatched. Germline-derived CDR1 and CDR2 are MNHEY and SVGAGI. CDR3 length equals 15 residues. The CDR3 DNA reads TGTGCCAGCAGTACCCCCTGGACAGGGGGCTACGAGCAGTACTTC. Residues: CASSTPWTGGYEQYF.

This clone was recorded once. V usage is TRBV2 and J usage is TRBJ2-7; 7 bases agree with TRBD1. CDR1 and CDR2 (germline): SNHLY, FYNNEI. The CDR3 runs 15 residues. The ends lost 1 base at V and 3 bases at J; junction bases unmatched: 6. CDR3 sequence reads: CASSEGTGDYYEQYF. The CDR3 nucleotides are TGTGCCAGCAGTGAAGGGACAGGAGATTACTACGAGCAGTACTTC.

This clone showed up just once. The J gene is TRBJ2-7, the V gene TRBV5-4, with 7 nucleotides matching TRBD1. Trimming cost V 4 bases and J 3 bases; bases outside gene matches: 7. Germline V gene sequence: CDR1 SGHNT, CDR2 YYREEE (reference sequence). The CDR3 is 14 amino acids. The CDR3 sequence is CASSHRDRVYEQYF. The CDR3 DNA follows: TGTGCCAGCAGCCACCGGGACAGAGTCTACGAGCAGTACTTC.

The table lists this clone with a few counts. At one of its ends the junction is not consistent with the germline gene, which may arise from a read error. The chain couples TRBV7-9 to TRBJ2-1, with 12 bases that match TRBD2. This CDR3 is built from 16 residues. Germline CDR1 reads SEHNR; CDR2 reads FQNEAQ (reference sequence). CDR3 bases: TGTTCCAGCAGCCCAGTCTCGGGACTAGCGGGTTATGAGCAGTTCTTC. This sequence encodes CSSSPVSGLAGYEQFF.

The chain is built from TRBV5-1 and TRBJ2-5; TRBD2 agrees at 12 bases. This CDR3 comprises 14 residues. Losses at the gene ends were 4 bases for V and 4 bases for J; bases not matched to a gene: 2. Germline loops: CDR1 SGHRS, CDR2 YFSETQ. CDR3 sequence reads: CASSPGLAGETQYF. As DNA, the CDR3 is TGCGCCAGCAGCCCGGGACTAGCGGGAGAGACCCAGTACTTC.

The CDR3 DNA reads as TGTGCCAGCAGTTACTCCGGACTAGCGAGAGGGGAGCAGTTCTTC. Its protein is CASSYSGLARGEQFF. The V call is TRBV6-5, the J call TRBJ2-1, with 9 positions matching TRBD2. From germline, CDR1 is MNHEY and CDR2 SVGAGI. V shed 0 bases, J shed 10 bases, and the junction held 7 bases outside the gene matches. The CDR3 has 15 residues.

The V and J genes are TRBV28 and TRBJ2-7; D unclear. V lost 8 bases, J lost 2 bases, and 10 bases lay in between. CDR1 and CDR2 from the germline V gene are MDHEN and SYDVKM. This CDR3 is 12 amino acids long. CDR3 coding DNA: TGTGCCAGCTCCGCCACTGCCTACGAGCAGTACTTC. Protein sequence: CASSATAYEQYF.

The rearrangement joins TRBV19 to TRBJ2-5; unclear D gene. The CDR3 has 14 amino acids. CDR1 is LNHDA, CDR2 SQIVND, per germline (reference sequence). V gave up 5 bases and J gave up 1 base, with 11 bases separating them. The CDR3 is CASSLSPGQETQYF. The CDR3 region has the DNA TGTGCCAGTAGTCTTTCACCGGGCCAAGAGACCCAGTACTTC.

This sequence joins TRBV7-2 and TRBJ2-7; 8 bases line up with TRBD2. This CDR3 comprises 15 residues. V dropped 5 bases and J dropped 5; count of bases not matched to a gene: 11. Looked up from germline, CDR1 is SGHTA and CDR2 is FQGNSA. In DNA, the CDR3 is TGTGCCAGCAGCCCCCGTGGGGCGGGAGGCCACGAGCAGTACTTC. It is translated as CASSPRGAGGHEQYF.

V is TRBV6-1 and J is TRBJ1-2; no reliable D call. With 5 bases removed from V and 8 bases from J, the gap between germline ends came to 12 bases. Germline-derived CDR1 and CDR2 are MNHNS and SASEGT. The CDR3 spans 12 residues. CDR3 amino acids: CASSLSGLGYTF. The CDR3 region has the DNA TGTGCCAGCAGTTTATCAGGATTAGGCTACACCTTC.

The CDR3 reads CASSPNLENEQFF. Here the CDR3 DNA reads TGTGCCAGCTCACCGAATTTAGAAAATGAGCAGTTCTTC. V is TRBV18 and J is TRBJ2-1, with D unclear. CDR3 length: 13 amino acids. Between the trimmed V and J ends, which lost 3 bases and 7 bases, there was a span of 10 bases. The V gene's germline CDR1 is KGHSH and CDR2 LQKENI.

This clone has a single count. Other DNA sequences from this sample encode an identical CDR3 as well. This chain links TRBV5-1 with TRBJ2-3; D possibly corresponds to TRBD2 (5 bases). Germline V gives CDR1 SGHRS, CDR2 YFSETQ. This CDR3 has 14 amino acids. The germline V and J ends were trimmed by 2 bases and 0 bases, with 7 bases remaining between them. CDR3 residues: CASSFGLSTDTQYF. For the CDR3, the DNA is TGCGCCAGCAGCTTCGGACTTAGCACAGATACGCAGTATTTT.

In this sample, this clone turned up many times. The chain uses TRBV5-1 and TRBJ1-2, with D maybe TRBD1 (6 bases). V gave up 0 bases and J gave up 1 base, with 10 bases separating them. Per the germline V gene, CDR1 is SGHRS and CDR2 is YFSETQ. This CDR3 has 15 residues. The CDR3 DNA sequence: TGCGCCAGCAGCTTGGAACAGGGCTTTAACTATGGCTACACCTTC. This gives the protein CASSLEQGFNYGYTF.

The CDR3 sequence is CASSLVTGLEAQETQYF. The DNA of the CDR3 is TGTGCCAGCAGCTTAGTTACGGGACTAGAAGCGCAAGAGACCCAGTACTTC. The gene calls are TRBV7-2 and TRBJ2-5, with TRBD2 matching 8 bases. This CDR3 contains 17 residues. After removal of 1 base from V and 2 bases from J, the junction contained 9 bases not matched to a gene. Per the germline V gene, CDR1 is SGHTA and CDR2 is FQGNSA. Combining the CDR3 with reference TRBV7-2 and TRBJ2-5 gives the whole variable domain GAGVSQSPSNKVTEKGKDVELRCDPISGHTALYWYRQSLGQGLEFLIYFQGNSAPDKSGLPSDRFSAERTGGSVSTLTIQRTQQEDSAVYLCASSLVTGLEAQETQYFGPGTRLLVL.

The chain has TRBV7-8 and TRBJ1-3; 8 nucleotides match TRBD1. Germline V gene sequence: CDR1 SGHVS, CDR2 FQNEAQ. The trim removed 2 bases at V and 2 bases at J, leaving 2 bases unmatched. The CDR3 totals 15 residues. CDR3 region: CASSLIRGPGNTIYF. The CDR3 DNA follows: TGTGCCAGCAGCTTAATCAGGGGGCCTGGAAACACCATATATTTT.

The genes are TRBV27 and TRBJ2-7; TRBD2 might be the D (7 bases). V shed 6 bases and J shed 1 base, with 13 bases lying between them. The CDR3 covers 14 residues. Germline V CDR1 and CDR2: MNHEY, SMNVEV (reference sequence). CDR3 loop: CASRGGGSSYEQYF. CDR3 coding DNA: TGTGCCAGCAGGGGGGGCGGGAGTTCCTACGAGCAGTACTTC.

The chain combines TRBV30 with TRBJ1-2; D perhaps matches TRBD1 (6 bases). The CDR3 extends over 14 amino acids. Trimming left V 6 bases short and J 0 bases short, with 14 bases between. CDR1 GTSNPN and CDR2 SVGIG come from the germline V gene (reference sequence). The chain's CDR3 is CACSTGGPNYGYTF. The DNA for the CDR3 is TGTGCCTGTTCTACGGGGGGCCCTAACTATGGCTACACCTTC.

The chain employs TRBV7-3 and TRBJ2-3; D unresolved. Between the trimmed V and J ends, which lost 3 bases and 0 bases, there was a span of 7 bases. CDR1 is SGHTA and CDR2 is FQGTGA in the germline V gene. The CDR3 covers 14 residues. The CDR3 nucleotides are TGTGCCAGCAGCTTGAGGCCCAGCACAGATACGCAGTATTTT. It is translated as CASSLRPSTDTQYF. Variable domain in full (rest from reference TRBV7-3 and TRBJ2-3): GAGVSQTPSNKVTEKGKYVELRCDPISGHTALYWYRQSLGQGPEFLIYFQGTGAADDSGLPNDRFFAVRPEGSVSTLKIQRTERGDSAVYLCASSLRPSTDTQYFGPGTRLTVL.

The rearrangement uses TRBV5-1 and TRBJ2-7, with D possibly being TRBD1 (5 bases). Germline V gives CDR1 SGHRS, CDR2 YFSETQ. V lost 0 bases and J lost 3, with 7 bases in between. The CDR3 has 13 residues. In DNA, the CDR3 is TGCGCCAGCAGCTTGGGACAGAACTACGAGCAGTACTTC. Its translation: CASSLGQNYEQYF.

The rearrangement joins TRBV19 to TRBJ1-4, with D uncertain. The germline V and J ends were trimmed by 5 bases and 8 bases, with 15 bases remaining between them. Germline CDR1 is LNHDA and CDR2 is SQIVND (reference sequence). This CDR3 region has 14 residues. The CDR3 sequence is CASSSQAAGEKLFF. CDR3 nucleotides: TGTGCCAGTAGTTCCCAGGCCGCGGGAGAAAAACTGTTTTTT.

In nucleotides, the CDR3 is TGCGCCAGCAGCCTGAACACCGGGGAGCTGTTTTTT. It yields the protein CASSLNTGELFF. The V and J genes are TRBV5-1 and TRBJ2-2; D ambiguous. The CDR3 is 12 amino acids. CDR1 is SGHRS, CDR2 YFSETQ, per germline. Deletions cut 4 bases from V and 1 base from J, with 2 bases between.

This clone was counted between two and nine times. The CDR3 region has the DNA TGTGCCAGCCGGGACTCTCACACAGATACGCAGTATTTT. It is translated as CASRDSHTDTQYF. The chain recombines TRBV28 with TRBJ2-3, with a tentative D call TRBD2 (6 bases). The length of the CDR3 is 13 residues. From germline, CDR1 is MDHEN and CDR2 SYDVKM. Trimming removed 8 bases at V and 2 bases at J, with 11 bases between.

The CDR3 region has the DNA TGTGCCAGCAGGACAGGGGGCGAGGGCACTGAAGCTTTCTTT. It encodes CASRTGGEGTEAFF. This sequence joins TRBV27 and TRBJ1-1, with 10 bases identical to TRBD1. The germline V gene encodes CDR1 MNHEY and CDR2 SMNVEV (reference sequence). This CDR3 region has 14 residues. V lost 6 bases, J lost 4 bases, and 5 bases stayed unmatched.

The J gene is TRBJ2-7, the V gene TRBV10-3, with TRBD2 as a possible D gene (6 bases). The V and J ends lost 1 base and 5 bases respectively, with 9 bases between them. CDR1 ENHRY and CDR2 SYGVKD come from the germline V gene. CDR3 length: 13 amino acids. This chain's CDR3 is CAISEWRGNEQYF. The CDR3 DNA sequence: TGTGCCATCAGTGAGTGGAGGGGCAACGAGCAGTACTTC.

CDR3 region: CASSEALAGVSQFF. The CDR3 nucleotides are TGTGCCAGCAGTGAAGCCCTAGCGGGAGTGTCGCAGTTCTTC. The chain combines TRBV2 with TRBJ2-1; 10 nucleotides agree with TRBD2. The germline V gene encodes CDR1 SNHLY and CDR2 FYNNEI. The trim removed 0 bases at V and 12 bases at J, leaving 5 bases unmatched. The CDR3 sequence is 14 residues long.

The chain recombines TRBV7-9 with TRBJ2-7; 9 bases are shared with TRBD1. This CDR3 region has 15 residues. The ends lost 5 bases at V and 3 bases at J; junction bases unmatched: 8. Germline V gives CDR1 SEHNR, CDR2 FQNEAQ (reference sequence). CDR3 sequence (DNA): TGTGCCAGCAGCCTCTCCGGGACAGGGAGCTACGAGCAGTACTTC. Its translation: CASSLSGTGSYEQYF.

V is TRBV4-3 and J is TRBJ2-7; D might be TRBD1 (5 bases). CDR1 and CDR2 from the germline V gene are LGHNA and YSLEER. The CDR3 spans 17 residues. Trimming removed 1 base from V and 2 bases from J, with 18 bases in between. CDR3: CASSQAKGATVTYEQYF. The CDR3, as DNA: TGCGCCAGCAGCCAAGCAAAAGGGGCCACAGTAACCTACGAGCAGTACTTC.

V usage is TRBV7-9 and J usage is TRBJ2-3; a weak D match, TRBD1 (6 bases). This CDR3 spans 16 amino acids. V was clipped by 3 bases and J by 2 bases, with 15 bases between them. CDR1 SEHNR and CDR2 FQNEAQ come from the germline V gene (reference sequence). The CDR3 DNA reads TGTGCCAGCAGCTTTGCGGACAGAACCTTCACAGATACGCAGTATTTT. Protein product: CASSFADRTFTDTQYF.